The 13 T cell receptor beta chains below come from one sample, sequenced in a study of T cells in Graves' hyperthyroidism and ophthalmopathy (dated by TCRdb to the late 2010s). Libraries were constructed by multiplex PCR. The sequencer was an Illumina HiSeq 2000. The TCR beta CDR3 regions were amplified from the RNA transcripts. For the first round of RT-PCR on the TCR CDR3, the HTBI primer set was used together with the Qiagen OneStep RT-PCR kit. TCRdb reanalyzed the raw reads on its own, using fastp at Q25 for trimming and MiXCR for clone calling, and kept in-frame beta chains. Each CDR3 protein gets just one entry, which takes the most common genes and DNA from the rows behind it. The sample table lists around 370,000 distinct CDR3 sequences, under 20% of them with a count of one. The ten largest clonotypes hold 35% to 50% of the sample. Material: blood. The receptor set was obtained from a man between 18 and 35 years old with Graves' ophthalmopathy.

This clonotype was picked up a small number of times. This chain uses TRBV20-1 with TRBJ1-4; tentative D call: TRBD1 (5 bases). The CDR3 consists of 14 residues. CDR1 DFQATT and CDR2 SNEGSKA come from the germline V gene (reference sequence). The V gene lost 5 bases and the J gene lost 5 bases, with 15 bases spanning the gap. This chain's CDR3 is CSADSGTTNEKLFF. The CDR3 DNA is TGCAGTGCTGATTCCGGGACCACAAATGAAAAACTGTTTTTT.

This clonotype was observed many times. This sequence joins TRBV11-2 and TRBJ1-6; D is unresolved. The germline gives CDR1 SGHAT, CDR2 FQNNGV. This CDR3 contains 15 residues. The V end was cut by 5 bases, the J end by 8 bases, with 16 bases between. The CDR3 nucleotides are TGTGCCAGCAGCCCCCGGTTGGGCGGGGATTCACCCCTCCACTTT. This sequence encodes CASSPRLGGDSPLHF.

Details on this clonotype: Given a much more abundant clone one base away, this may be a read error. The chain combines TRBV5-1 with TRBJ2-7; 10 bases map to TRBD2. The CDR3 is made up of 14 amino acids. Trimming at V came to 2 bases and at J to 6 bases, leaving 5 bases not matched to a gene. Looked up from germline, CDR1 is SGHRS and CDR2 is YFSETQ. DNA for the CDR3: TGCGCCAGCAGCTTACACCTAGCGGGGGCCGAGCAGTACTTC. Translation gives CASSLHLAGAEQYF.

This clonotype was counted at least ten times. The chain joins TRBV20-1 to TRBJ1-3; tentatively, D is TRBD1 (5 bases). Trimming took 5 bases from V and 4 from J, leaving 12 bases between them. Germline loops: CDR1 DFQATT, CDR2 SNEGSKA (reference sequence). This CDR3 spans 13 amino acids. Written as DNA, the CDR3 is TGCAGTGCTCGGGACCGCCGAGGAAACACCATATATTTT. Translation gives CSARDRRGNTIYF.

This clonotype was seen many times. The chain joins TRBV28 to TRBJ1-1; D unclear. The V and J ends lost 5 bases and 1 base respectively, with 14 bases between them. This CDR3 comprises 15 residues. Germline assignment: CDR1 MDHEN and CDR2 SYDVKM. The CDR3 bases are TGTGCCAGCAGTCCCCAGAAGGGTTGGAACACTGAAGCTTTCTTT. Residues: CASSPQKGWNTEAFF. Variable domain in full (rest from reference TRBV28 and TRBJ1-1): DVKVTQSSRYLVKRTGEKVFLECVQDMDHENMFWYRQDPGLGLRLIYFSYDVKMKEKGDIPEGYSVSREKKERFSLILESASTNQTSMYLCASSPQKGWNTEAFFGQGTRLTVV.

This clonotype was observed many times. The chain is built from TRBV7-9 and TRBJ1-6, with D possibly TRBD1 on 5 matching bases. Trimming took off 6 bases at V and 8 bases at J, with 8 bases between the two ends. Germline V gene data show CDR1 as SEHNR and CDR2 as FQNEAQ (reference sequence). The CDR3 consists of 12 residues. The CDR3 nucleotides read TGTGCCAGCAGGCGAGGGGATTCACCCCTCCACTTT. Residues: CASRRGDSPLHF. The full variable domain, in which reference TRBV7-9 and TRBJ1-6 provide the parts outside the CDR3, is DTGVSQNPRHKITKRGQNVTFRCDPISEHNRLYWYRQTLGQGPEFLTYFQNEAQLEKSRLLSDRFSAERPKGSFSTLEIQRTEQGDSAMYLCASRRGDSPLHFGNGTRLTVT.

This chain links TRBV10-3 with TRBJ2-7; 10 positions match TRBD1. Germline V CDR1 and CDR2: ENHRY, SYGVKD. The CDR3 consists of 13 residues. Unmatched junction bases numbered 10, after V lost 11 bases and J lost 6 bases. The CDR3 coding sequence is TGTGCCGCTCAGGGACAGGGGTCGAGCGAGCAGTACTTC. Protein: CAAQGQGSSEQYF.

The table lists this clonotype with many counts. J is TRBJ1-5 and V is TRBV12-3 or TRBV12-4; possible D gene TRBD1, 6 bases. Trimming shortened V by 6 bases and J by 3 bases, and 12 bases separated the two germline ends. The CDR3 spans 14 residues. The CDR3 DNA is TGTGCCAGCAGGGATGGACAGCCCAATCAGCCCCAGCATTTT. This encodes CASRDGQPNQPQHF.

At least ten counts were recorded for this clonotype. The J gene is TRBJ2-3, the V gene TRBV7-9; D may be TRBD1 or TRBD2 (6 bases each). V lost 5 bases and J lost 4, with 19 bases in between. There are 16 residues in the CDR3. Germline CDR1 and CDR2: SEHNR and FQNEAQ (reference sequence). CDR3 protein: CASSNRESGGADTQYF. CDR3 coding DNA: TGTGCCAGCAGCAATCGGGAGTCCGGGGGCGCAGATACGCAGTATTTT. Filled out from reference TRBV7-9 and TRBJ2-3, the complete variable domain reads DTGVSQNPRHKITKRGQNVTFRCDPISEHNRLYWYRQTLGQGPEFLTYFQNEAQLEKSRLLSDRFSAERPKGSFSTLEIQRTEQGDSAMYLCASSNRESGGADTQYFGPGTRLTVL.

This clonotype was picked up a small number of times. The rearrangement joins TRBV6-1 to TRBJ2-1; D is perhaps TRBD1 or TRBD2 (7 bases each). The V and J ends lost 7 bases and 0 bases respectively, with 19 bases between them. There are 17 residues in the CDR3. Germline V gene data show CDR1 as MNHNS and CDR2 as SASEGT. The CDR3 DNA reads TGTGCCAGCACCCAAGGGGGCGGGGGCCACTCCTACAATGAGCAGTTCTTC. Translation gives CASTQGGGGHSYNEQFF.

This clonotype was counted only a few times. The chain carries TRBV10-3 and TRBJ1-6; the match to TRBD1 covers 12 bases. Germline trimming cut 10 bases from V and 7 bases from J; bases unmatched to any gene: 8. CDR1 and CDR2 from the germline V gene are ENHRY and SYGVKD. The CDR3 loop spans 15 amino acids. The CDR3 nucleotides read TGTGCCACAACTGGGACAGGGGGCACGAATTCACCCCTCCACTTT. Translating gives CATTGTGGTNSPLHF.

Ten or more counts support this clonotype. This chain uses TRBV29-1 with TRBJ1-1, with 10 bases lining up with TRBD1. The CDR3 consists of 17 residues. V shed 0 bases and J 3 bases; nucleotides not matched to a gene: 10. The V gene's germline CDR1 is SQVTM and CDR2 ANQGSEA. The CDR3 loop reads CSVEDPDRGNGYTEAFF. CDR3 coding DNA: TGCAGCGTTGAAGACCCGGACAGGGGGAATGGCTACACTGAAGCTTTCTTT.

The V gene is TRBV6-1, the J gene TRBJ1-1, with D perhaps TRBD1 (5 bases). There are 14 residues in the CDR3. Trimming removed 3 bases from V and 1 base from J, with 9 bases in between. The germline V gene has CDR1 MNHNS and CDR2 SASEGT. The CDR3 sequence: CASSDPGRNTEAFF. CDR3 nucleotide sequence: TGTGCCAGCAGTGACCCGGGACGGAACACTGAAGCTTTCTTT.